Presented here are 3 T cell receptor beta chains from one specimen sequenced in a study of CD8+ T cells in alopecia areata. Investigators isolated RNA and reverse transcribed it into cDNA to act as the sequencing template. The protocol was immunoSEQ multiplex PCR, while the TCRdb copy is restricted to in-frame clones and leaves out a portion. Of some 160,000 clones listed, approximately 56% were seen once; the top ten hold 36%. What was sequenced was CD8+ T cells sorted from blood. The receptors derive from a human donor in good health.

J is TRBJ2-7 and V is TRBV5-1; perhaps TRBD2 as D (6 bases). The V end lost 6 bases, the J end lost 0 bases, and 10 bases lay between the germline ends. The germline V gene encodes CDR1 SGHRS and CDR2 YFSETQ. The CDR3 has 13 amino acids. The CDR3 region has the DNA TGCGCCAGCAAAGCGGGCCCCTCCTACGAGCAGTACTTC. Its translation is CASKAGPSYEQYF.

A few counts support this clone. The rearrangement uses TRBV4-1 and TRBJ1-3, with D possibly matching TRBD1 (5 bases). The CDR3 has 15 residues. The germline V and J ends were trimmed by 5 bases and 0 bases, with 11 bases remaining between them. Germline CDR1 and CDR2: MGHRA and YSYEKL. CDR3 DNA: TGCGCCAGCAGCTCGGGACCCGACTCTGGAAACACCATATATTTT. Its translation: CASSSGPDSGNTIYF.

CDR3 sequence (DNA): TGTGCCAGCAGTGAATCCCAACGTCGCACAGATACGCAGTATTTT. It specifies CASSESQRRTDTQYF. The chain is built from TRBV2 and TRBJ2-3; D not certain. CDR3 length: 15 amino acids. Germline V gene sequence: CDR1 SNHLY, CDR2 FYNNEI. The V gene lost 2 bases and the J gene lost 1 base, with 10 bases spanning the gap. The whole variable domain, filled in from reference TRBV2 and TRBJ2-3, reads EPEVTQTPSHQVTQMGQEVILRCVPISNHLYFYWYRQILGQKVEFLVSFYNNEISEKSEIFDDQFSVERPDGSNFTLKIRSTKLEDSAMYFCASSESQRRTDTQYFGPGTRLTVL.